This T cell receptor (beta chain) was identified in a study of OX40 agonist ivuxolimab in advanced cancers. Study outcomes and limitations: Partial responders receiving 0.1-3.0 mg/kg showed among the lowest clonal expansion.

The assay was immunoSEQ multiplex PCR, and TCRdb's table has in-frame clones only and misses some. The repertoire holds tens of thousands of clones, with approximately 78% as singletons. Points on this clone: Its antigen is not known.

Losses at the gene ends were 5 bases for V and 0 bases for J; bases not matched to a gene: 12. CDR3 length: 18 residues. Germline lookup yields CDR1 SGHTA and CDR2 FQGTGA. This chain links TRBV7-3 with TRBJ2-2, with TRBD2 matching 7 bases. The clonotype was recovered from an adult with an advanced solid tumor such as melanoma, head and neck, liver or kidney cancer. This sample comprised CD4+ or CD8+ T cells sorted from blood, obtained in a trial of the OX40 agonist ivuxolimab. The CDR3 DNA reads TGTGCCAGCAGCGTAAGTCTATTTGGGACTACGAACACCGGGGAGCTGTTTTTT. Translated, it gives CASSVSLFGTTNTGELFF. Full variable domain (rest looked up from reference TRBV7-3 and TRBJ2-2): GAGVSQTPSNKVTEKGKYVELRCDPISGHTALYWYRQSLGQGPEFLIYFQGTGAADDSGLPNDRFFAVRPEGSVSTLKIQRTERGDSAVYLCASSVSLFGTTNTGELFFGEGSRLTVL.